This T cell receptor (beta chain) was recovered during a study of blood T cell repertoires in COVID-19. The study drew participants aged roughly 18 to 95 years from about two dozen US areas. Only in-frame clones appear in the TCRdb table, and some are missing; sequencing was by immunoSEQ multiplex PCR. The data hold fewer than 350,000 clones, with less than 85% observed a single time. The sequence was collected from a woman in her 50s who had recovered from COVID-19. The sequencing input was PBMCs or T cells enriched from blood (not recorded which).

CDR3 sequence reads: CAIRRESSYEQYF. In DNA, the CDR3 is TGTGCCATCCGGAGGGAGAGCTCCTACGAGCAGTACTTC. The chain has TRBV10-3 and TRBJ2-7, with a weak D call TRBD2 (6 bases). Per germline, CDR1 ENHRY and CDR2 SYGVKD. The CDR3 runs 13 residues. V was cut by 8 bases and J by 0 bases, with 11 bases left in between.